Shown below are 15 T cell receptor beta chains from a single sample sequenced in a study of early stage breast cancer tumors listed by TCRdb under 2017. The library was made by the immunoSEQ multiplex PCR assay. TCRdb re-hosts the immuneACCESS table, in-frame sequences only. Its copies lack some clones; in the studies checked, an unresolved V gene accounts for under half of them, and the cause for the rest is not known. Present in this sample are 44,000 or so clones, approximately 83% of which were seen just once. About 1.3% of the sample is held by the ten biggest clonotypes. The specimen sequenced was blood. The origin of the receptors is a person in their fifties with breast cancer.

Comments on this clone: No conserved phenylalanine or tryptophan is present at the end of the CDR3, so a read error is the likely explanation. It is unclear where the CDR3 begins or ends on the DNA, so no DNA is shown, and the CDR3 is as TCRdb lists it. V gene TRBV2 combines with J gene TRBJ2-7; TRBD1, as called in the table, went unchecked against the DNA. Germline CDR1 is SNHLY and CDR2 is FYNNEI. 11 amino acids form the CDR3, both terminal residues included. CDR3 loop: CASSATGTGGL.

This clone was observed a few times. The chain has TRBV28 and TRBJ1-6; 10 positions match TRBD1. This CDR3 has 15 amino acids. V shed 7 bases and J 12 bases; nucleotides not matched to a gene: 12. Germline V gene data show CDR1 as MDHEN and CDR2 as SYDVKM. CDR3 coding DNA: TGTGCCAGCATCCCGGGACAGGGGCCTTCTCTACCCCTCCACTTT. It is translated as CASIPGQGPSLPLHF.

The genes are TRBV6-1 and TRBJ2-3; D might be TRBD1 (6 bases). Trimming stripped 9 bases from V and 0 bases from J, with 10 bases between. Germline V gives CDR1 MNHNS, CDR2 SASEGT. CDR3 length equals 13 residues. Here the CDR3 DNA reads TGTGCCAGTATACAGGGCAGCACAGATACGCAGTATTTT. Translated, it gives CASIQGSTDTQYF.

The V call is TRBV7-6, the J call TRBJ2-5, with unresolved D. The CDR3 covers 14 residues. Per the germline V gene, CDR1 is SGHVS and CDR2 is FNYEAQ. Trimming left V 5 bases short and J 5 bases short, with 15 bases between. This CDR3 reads CASSPARVIETQYF. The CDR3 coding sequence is TGTGCCAGCAGCCCTGCCCGGGTAATTGAGACCCAGTACTTC.

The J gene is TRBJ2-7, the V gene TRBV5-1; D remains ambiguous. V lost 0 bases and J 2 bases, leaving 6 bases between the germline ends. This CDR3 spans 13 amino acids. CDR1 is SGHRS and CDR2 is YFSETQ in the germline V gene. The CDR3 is CASSLDGTYEQYF. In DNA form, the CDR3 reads TGCGCCAGCAGCTTGGACGGTACCTACGAGCAGTACTTC.

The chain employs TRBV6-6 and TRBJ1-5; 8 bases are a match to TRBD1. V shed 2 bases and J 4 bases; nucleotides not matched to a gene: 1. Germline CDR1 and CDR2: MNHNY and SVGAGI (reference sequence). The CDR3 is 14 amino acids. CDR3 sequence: CASSYRTGNQPQHF. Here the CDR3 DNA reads TGTGCCAGCAGTTACCGGACAGGGAATCAGCCCCAGCATTTT.

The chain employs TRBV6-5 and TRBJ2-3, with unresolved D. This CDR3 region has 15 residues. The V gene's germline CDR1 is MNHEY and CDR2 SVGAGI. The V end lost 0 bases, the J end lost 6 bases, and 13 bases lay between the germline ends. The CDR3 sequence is CASSYSIPRRDTQYF. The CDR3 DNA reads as TGTGCCAGCAGTTACTCCATCCCCCGGCGGGATACGCAGTATTTT.

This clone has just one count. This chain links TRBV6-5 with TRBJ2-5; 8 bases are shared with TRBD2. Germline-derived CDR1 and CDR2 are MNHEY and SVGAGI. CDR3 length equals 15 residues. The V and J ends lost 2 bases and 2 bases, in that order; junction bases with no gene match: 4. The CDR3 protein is CASSYARGGQETQYF. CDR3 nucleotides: TGTGCCAGCAGTTACGCACGGGGGGGACAAGAGACCCAGTACTTC.

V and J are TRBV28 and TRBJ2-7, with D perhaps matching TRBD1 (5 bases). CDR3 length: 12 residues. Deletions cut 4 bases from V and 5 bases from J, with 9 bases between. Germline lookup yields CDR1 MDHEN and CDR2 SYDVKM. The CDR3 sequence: CASSSTQDEQYF. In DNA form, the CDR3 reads TGTGCCAGCAGTTCCACACAGGACGAGCAGTACTTC.

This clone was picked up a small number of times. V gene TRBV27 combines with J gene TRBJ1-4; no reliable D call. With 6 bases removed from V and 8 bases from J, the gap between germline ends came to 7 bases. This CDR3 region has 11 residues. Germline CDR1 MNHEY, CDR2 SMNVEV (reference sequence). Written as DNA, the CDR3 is TGTGCCAGCAGGGATCGAGAAAAACTGTTTTTT. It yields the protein CASRDREKLFF.

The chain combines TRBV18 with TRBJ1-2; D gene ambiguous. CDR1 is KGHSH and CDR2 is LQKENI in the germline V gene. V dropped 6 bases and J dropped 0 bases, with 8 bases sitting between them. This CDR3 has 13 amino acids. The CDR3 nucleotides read TGTGCCAGCTCCCCCAACACTAACTATGGCTACACCTTC. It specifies CASSPNTNYGYTF.

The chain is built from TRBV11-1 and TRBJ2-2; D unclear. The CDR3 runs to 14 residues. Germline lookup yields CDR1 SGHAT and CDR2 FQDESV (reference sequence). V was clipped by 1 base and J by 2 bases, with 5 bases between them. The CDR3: CASSLVLNTGELFF. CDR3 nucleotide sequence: TGTGCCAGCAGCTTAGTCCTAAACACCGGGGAGCTGTTTTTT.

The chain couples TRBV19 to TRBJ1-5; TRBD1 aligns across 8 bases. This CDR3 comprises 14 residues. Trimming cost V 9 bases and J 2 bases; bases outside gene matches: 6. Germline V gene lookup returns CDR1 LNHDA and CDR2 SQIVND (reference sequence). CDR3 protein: CASAGTGGNQPQHF. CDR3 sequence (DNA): TGTGCCAGCGCAGGGACAGGAGGCAATCAGCCCCAGCATTTT.

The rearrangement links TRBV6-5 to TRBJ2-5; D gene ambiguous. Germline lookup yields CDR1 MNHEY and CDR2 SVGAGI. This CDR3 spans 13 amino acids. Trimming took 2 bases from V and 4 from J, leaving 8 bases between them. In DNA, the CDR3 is TGTGCCAGCAGTTACAGGGCTGGAGAGACCCAGTACTTC. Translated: CASSYRAGETQYF.

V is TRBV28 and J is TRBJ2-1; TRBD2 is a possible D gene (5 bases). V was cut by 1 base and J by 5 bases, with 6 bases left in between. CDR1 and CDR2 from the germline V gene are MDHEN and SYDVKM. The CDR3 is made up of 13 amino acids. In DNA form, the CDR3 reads TGTGCCAGCAGTTTATACGGGAACAATGAGCAGTTCTTC. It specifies CASSLYGNNEQFF.